This T cell receptor beta chain emerged from a study of blood T cell repertoires in COVID-19. Study background: Samples representing acute and convalescent COVID-19 were sourced from the United States, Italy and Spain. T cells, B-cell-depleted T cells, or PBMCs provided the cDNA or gDNA that served as material.

CDR1 is SGHRS, CDR2 YFSETQ, per germline. This CDR3 contains 15 residues. Losses at the gene ends were 0 bases for V and 4 bases for J; bases not matched to a gene: 3. Original processing notes: Amplification from reference gene primers served as the basis for estimated nucleated cell counts. TCRdb's copy holds only in-frame clones and misses some; the assay was immunoSEQ multiplex PCR. The DNA gave D and trimming, while V, J and clone size come from that table. Altogether 120,000 or so clones are present, around 77% being singletons, with the ten largest covering roughly 16%. This chain joins TRBV5-1 and TRBJ2-2, with TRBD2 matching over 7 bases. The sequence was collected from a man aged 60-69 years with active or convalescent COVID-19. The sequenced material came from peripheral blood. The CDR3 loop is CASSLVAGVTGELFF. DNA of the CDR3: TGCGCCAGCAGCTTGGTGGCGGGAGTCACCGGGGAGCTGTTTTTT. The variable domain in full, completed from reference TRBV5-1 and TRBJ2-2, reads KAGVTQTPRYLIKTRGQQVTLSCSPISGHRSVSWYQQTPGQGLQFLFEYFSETQRNKGNFPGRFSGRQFSNSRSEMNVSTLELGDSALYLCASSLVAGVTGELFFGEGSRLTVL.